Included here is one T cell receptor (beta chain) sequence, with context. With 5 bases removed from V and 1 base from J, the gap between germline ends came to 17 bases. This CDR3 has 16 residues. Germline V gives CDR1 MDHEN, CDR2 SYDVKM. This entry comes from a study of OX40 agonist ivuxolimab in advanced cancers. Clones were read by immunoSEQ multiplex PCR, and TCRdb kept only the in-frame ones, dropping some. Of about 62,000 clones detected, 80% to 90% appear once; the ten largest clones hold roughly 2.3%. Autoimmune disease history or systemic immunosuppression led to patients being barred. The source of this sequence is an adult with an advanced solid tumor such as melanoma, head and neck, liver or kidney cancer. Sequenced here: CD4+ or CD8+ T cells sorted from blood, sampled in a trial of the OX40 agonist ivuxolimab. The chain joins TRBV28 to TRBJ2-5; D is unresolved. The CDR3 protein is CASSQVVQGFQETQYF. CDR3 DNA: TGTGCCAGCAGTCAGGTGGTTCAAGGATTCCAAGAGACCCAGTACTTC.